The clone carrying this TCR beta chain was detected many times. The germline V and J ends were trimmed by 7 bases and 1 base, with 10 bases remaining between them. This CDR3 is built from 14 residues. Germline loops: CDR1 SGHVS, CDR2 FQNEAQ. TCRdb re-derived calls from the 5' RACE reads in MiXCR, one entry per CDR3 protein. This table has around 31,000 distinct CDR3 sequences, approximately 6% appearing once. This entry is derived from a study of early T cells in non-severe SARS-CoV-2 infection. This clonotype was obtained from an adult who was a healthcare worker with PCR-confirmed SARS-CoV-2 infection or an uninfected control (not recorded which). The sequenced material came from whole blood. V usage is TRBV7-8 and J usage is TRBJ2-2; possibly TRBD2 for D (5 bases). CDR3 coding DNA: TGTGCCAGCAATTTTGCGGGGAACACCGGGGAGCTGTTTTTT. Its translation is CASNFAGNTGELFF.